This T cell receptor beta chain is drawn from a study of cytomegalovirus exposure and HLA in healthy donors. Overall study results and limits: An observed cluster of highly shared sequence variants was recorded as a likely sequencing artifact.

As concerns this clone: Its antigen is not identified.

This CDR3 contains 15 residues. Germline V lookup: CDR1 MNHEY, CDR2 SMNVEV (reference sequence). The V and J ends lost 1 base and 0 bases respectively, with 8 bases between them. 60 Vbeta and 13 Jbeta primers were used in PCR. Profiled with immunoSEQ multiplex PCR; TCRdb holds only in-frame clones, not every one. The sample shows more than 90,000 clones, about four fifths of them seen only once. The chain has TRBV27 and TRBJ2-3, with TRBD2 as a possible D gene (6 bases). The sequenced sample was PBMCs. This TCR came from a human donor in good health. The CDR3 is CASSLWGDSTDTQYF. DNA of the CDR3: TGTGCCAGCAGTTTATGGGGGGATAGCACAGATACGCAGTATTTT.